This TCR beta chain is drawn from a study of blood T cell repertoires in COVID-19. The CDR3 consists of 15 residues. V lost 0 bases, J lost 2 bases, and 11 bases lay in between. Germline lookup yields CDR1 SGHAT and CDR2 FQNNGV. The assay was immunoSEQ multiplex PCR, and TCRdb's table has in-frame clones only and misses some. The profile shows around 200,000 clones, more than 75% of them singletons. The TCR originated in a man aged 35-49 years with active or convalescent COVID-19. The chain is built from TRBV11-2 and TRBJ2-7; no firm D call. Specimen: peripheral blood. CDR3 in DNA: TGTGCCAGCAGCTTAGATCGTCACGCTACCTACGAGCAGTACTTC. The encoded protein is CASSLDRHATYEQYF.